These 27 T cell receptor beta chains came from one sample sequenced in a study of shared clonotypes between healthy human individuals (dated by TCRdb to about 2020). The library was made by the immunoSEQ multiplex PCR assay. The table was pulled from immuneACCESS by TCRdb, which kept in-frame rearrangements only. Such tables lose some clones; where checked, under half of the loss comes from unresolved V genes, and the rest has no known cause. The sample yields more than 1.2 million clones; approximately 98.5% were counted once. Of the sample, approximately 0.4% falls within the top ten clones. The sequencing input was naive CD4+ T cells sorted from blood. What this sample's cell subset or site label stands for: CD45RA+ positively selected. These TCRs come from a young man in good health.

CDR3 amino acids: CASHKGLAGAYSSYEQYF. DNA for the CDR3: TGTGCCAGCCATAAAGGACTAGCGGGAGCCTACAGCTCCTACGAGCAGTACTTC. V is TRBV2 and J is TRBJ2-7, with 13 bases that match TRBD2. This CDR3 has 18 amino acids. Per germline, CDR1 SNHLY and CDR2 FYNNEI. V trimming: 8 bases; J trimming: 0 bases; junction bases outside the gene matches: 13. The whole variable domain, filled in from reference TRBV2 and TRBJ2-7, reads EPEVTQTPSHQVTQMGQEVILRCVPISNHLYFYWYRQILGQKVEFLVSFYNNEISEKSEIFDDQFSVERPDGSNFTLKIRSTKLEDSAMYFCASHKGLAGAYSSYEQYFGPGTRLTVT.

CDR3 coding DNA: TGCGCCAGCAGCCATACCGGGGGTGCTGGAAACACCATATATTTT. Protein product: CASSHTGGAGNTIYF. The chain recombines TRBV5-1 with TRBJ1-3, with D maybe TRBD1 (5 bases). CDR3 length: 15 residues. Germline CDR1 is SGHRS and CDR2 is YFSETQ. With 4 bases removed from V and 2 bases from J, the gap between germline ends came to 13 bases.

Concerning this clone itself: Other nucleotide sequences in the sample specify the same CDR3. V usage is TRBV28 and J usage is TRBJ2-5, with TRBD2 as a possible D gene (6 bases). The CDR3 has 14 amino acids. Germline V gene sequence: CDR1 MDHEN, CDR2 SYDVKM. V lost 3 bases and J lost 5, with 13 bases in between. CDR3 nucleotides: TGTGCCAGCAGTTTCTCCGGGGGTGGGGAGACCCAGTACTTC. It encodes CASSFSGGGETQYF. The entire variable domain, with the rest obtained from reference TRBV28 and TRBJ2-5, is as follows: DVKVTQSSRYLVKRTGEKVFLECVQDMDHENMFWYRQDPGLGLRLIYFSYDVKMKEKGDIPEGYSVSREKKERFSLILESASTNQTSMYLCASSFSGGGETQYFGPGTRLLVL.

Details on this clone: Other DNA sequences in the same sample also yield this CDR3. The chain carries TRBV10-3 and TRBJ2-7; D gene ambiguous. Germline lookup yields CDR1 ENHRY and CDR2 SYGVKD. The CDR3 extends over 11 amino acids. The V and J ends lost 6 bases and 2 bases respectively, with 5 bases between them. The CDR3 spells CAISGPYEQYF. The DNA for the CDR3 is TGTGCCATCAGCGGGCCCTACGAGCAGTACTTC.

J is TRBJ2-2 and V is TRBV6-1; either TRBD1 or TRBD2 may supply D (6 bases each). Germline CDR1 reads MNHNS; CDR2 reads SASEGT. The V gene lost 2 bases and the J gene lost 0 bases, with 13 bases spanning the gap. The CDR3 loop spans 17 amino acids. The DNA of the CDR3 is TGTGCCAGCAGTGAATATTCCGGGGGCGCGAACACCGGGGAGCTGTTTTTT. Amino acids: CASSEYSGGANTGELFF.

This chain uses TRBV28 with TRBJ1-3; tentatively, D is TRBD1 (5 bases). This CDR3 has 17 residues. Germline V gives CDR1 MDHEN, CDR2 SYDVKM. The V gene lost 4 bases and the J gene lost 1 base, with 17 bases spanning the gap. CDR3 region: CASSYAGWRSSGNTIYF. CDR3 sequence (DNA): TGTGCCAGCAGTTACGCAGGGTGGAGGTCGTCTGGAAACACCATATATTTT.

This clone has a single count. V and J are TRBV5-1 and TRBJ1-2, with TRBD1 as a possible D gene (5 bases). Deletions cut 0 bases from V and 7 bases from J, with 16 bases between. This CDR3 is 15 amino acids long. Germline V gene data show CDR1 as SGHRS and CDR2 as YFSETQ. The CDR3 sequence is CASSLAGQGMAGYTF. The DNA for the CDR3 is TGCGCCAGCAGCTTGGCCGGGCAGGGTATGGCTGGCTACACCTTC.

V and J are TRBV4-1 and TRBJ2-1; TRBD2 aligns across 7 bases. This CDR3 contains 15 residues. CDR1 and CDR2 (germline): MGHRA, YSYEKL. V shed 6 bases, J shed 0 bases, and the junction held 5 bases outside the gene matches. CDR3 protein: CASSPPGGSYNEQFF. In DNA form, the CDR3 reads TGCGCCAGCAGTCCCCCGGGGGGCTCCTACAATGAGCAGTTCTTC.

The chain has TRBV5-1 and TRBJ2-5; D ambiguous. Germline CDR1 SGHRS, CDR2 YFSETQ. V was trimmed by 1 base and J by 1 base, leaving 11 bases between them. This CDR3 contains 15 residues. Written as DNA, the CDR3 is TGCGCCAGCAGCTTGATCGGTACGGCCCAAGAGACCCAGTACTTC. Its translation is CASSLIGTAQETQYF. Looking up the rest from reference TRBV5-1 and TRBJ2-5 gives the full variable domain: KAGVTQTPRYLIKTRGQQVTLSCSPISGHRSVSWYQQTPGQGLQFLFEYFSETQRNKGNFPGRFSGRQFSNSRSEMNVSTLELGDSALYLCASSLIGTAQETQYFGPGTRLLVL.

V and J are TRBV7-9 and TRBJ2-5, with 13 bases that match TRBD2. CDR3 length: 18 amino acids. CDR1 is SEHNR and CDR2 is FQNEAQ in the germline V gene (reference sequence). J lost 4 bases, V lost 4 bases, and 12 bases had no gene match. CDR3 bases: TGTGCCAGCAGCTCACCTCCGACTAGCGGGAGGCGGGGAGAGACCCAGTACTTC. It encodes CASSSPPTSGRRGETQYF.

This chain uses TRBV2 with TRBJ1-5, with a weak D call TRBD1 (5 bases). CDR1 and CDR2 (germline): SNHLY, FYNNEI. The CDR3 spans 14 residues. V was cut by 6 bases and J by 8 bases, with 17 bases left in between. In nucleotides, the CDR3 is TGTGCCAGCAGCCCCGGGACCTACCAGGAGCCCCAGCATTTT. This translates into CASSPGTYQEPQHF.

The V gene is TRBV19, the J gene TRBJ1-4; D is uncertain. V gave up 5 bases and J gave up 8 bases, with 12 bases separating them. CDR1 and CDR2 (germline): LNHDA, SQIVND (reference sequence). The length of the CDR3 is 13 residues. CDR3 in DNA: TGTGCCAGTAGTGTGGATGGGATGGAAAAACTGTTTTTT. Translation: CASSVDGMEKLFF.

The CDR3 here is CASRPDRGGVQPQHF. Written as DNA, the CDR3 is TGTGCCAGCAGACCCGACAGAGGAGGAGTTCAGCCCCAGCATTTT. This chain links TRBV27 with TRBJ1-5; D perhaps matches TRBD1 (5 bases). Germline V gene lookup returns CDR1 MNHEY and CDR2 SMNVEV (reference sequence). The V and J ends lost 6 bases and 6 bases respectively, with 18 bases between them. The CDR3 is 15 amino acids.

The gene calls are TRBV6-6 and TRBJ1-5; 9 bases align to TRBD1. This CDR3 spans 15 amino acids. J was trimmed by 8 bases and V by 7 bases; bases with no gene match: 12. Germline-derived CDR1 and CDR2 are MNHNY and SVGAGI (reference sequence). CDR3 bases: TGTGCCAGCAAGTGGACAGGGGATATTGAAGAGCCCCAGCATTTT. It translates to CASKWTGDIEEPQHF.

J is TRBJ2-7 and V is TRBV6-1; D is tentatively TRBD1 or TRBD2 (6 bases each). CDR3 length: 14 amino acids. Germline CDR1 MNHNS, CDR2 SASEGT. Trimming took off 0 bases at V and 5 bases at J, with 11 bases between the two ends. The chain's CDR3 is CASSEAGGGDEQYF. The CDR3 DNA sequence: TGTGCCAGCAGTGAAGCAGGGGGAGGCGACGAGCAGTACTTC.

The chain recombines TRBV28 with TRBJ1-5; D unclear. CDR3 size: 15 residues. Germline assignment: CDR1 MDHEN and CDR2 SYDVKM. The V gene lost 7 bases and the J gene lost 6 bases, with 19 bases spanning the gap. The CDR3 here is CASTPPGGLGQPQHF. The CDR3 region has the DNA TGTGCCAGCACCCCCCCGGGAGGGTTGGGTCAGCCCCAGCATTTT.

V usage is TRBV5-1 and J usage is TRBJ2-3, with D unclear. The CDR3 has 12 residues. V dropped 4 bases and J dropped 2 bases, with 5 bases sitting between them. The germline V gene has CDR1 SGHRS and CDR2 YFSETQ. CDR3 protein: CASSTNTDTQYF. CDR3 DNA sequence: TGCGCCAGCAGCACTAACACAGATACGCAGTATTTT.

V is TRBV6-1 and J is TRBJ1-1; D is ambiguous. CDR1 MNHNS and CDR2 SASEGT come from the germline V gene. The CDR3 is made up of 13 amino acids. Trimming left V 6 bases short and J 0 bases short, with 8 bases between. CDR3: CASRPSMNTEAFF. The CDR3 DNA reads as TGTGCCAGCAGACCCTCGATGAACACTGAAGCTTTCTTT.

The gene calls are TRBV2 and TRBJ2-7, with TRBD1 matching 12 bases. The CDR3 is 15 amino acids. Per the germline V gene, CDR1 is SNHLY and CDR2 is FYNNEI. V trimming: 6 bases; J trimming: 6 bases; junction bases outside the gene matches: 9. This chain's CDR3 is CASSPLGQGASEQYF. CDR3 nucleotide sequence: TGTGCCAGCAGCCCACTGGGACAGGGGGCCTCCGAGCAGTACTTC.

This chain connects TRBV6-5 to TRBJ2-7; 9 nucleotides match TRBD2. The CDR3 runs to 16 residues. The germline gives CDR1 MNHEY, CDR2 SVGAGI. Trimming took 0 bases from V and 2 from J; bases not matched to a gene: 5. CDR3 in DNA: TGTGCCAGCAGTTACTCTTTCCTAGCGGGAACCTACGAGCAGTACTTC. Translated: CASSYSFLAGTYEQYF.

The rearrangement joins TRBV7-2 to TRBJ2-1, with a tentative D call TRBD2 (5 bases). The CDR3 length is 17 residues. Trimming removed 0 bases from V and 7 bases from J, with 19 bases in between. Germline CDR1 reads SGHTA; CDR2 reads FQGNSA. The CDR3 DNA is TGTGCCAGCAGCTTAGCGGCACAGATACGCCGAGGGAATGAGCAGTTCTTC. Translating gives CASSLAAQIRRGNEQFF.

This clone was seen just once. The chain combines TRBV6-1 with TRBJ2-7, with TRBD1 identical over 8 bases. J lost 3 bases, V lost 1 base, and 5 bases had no gene match. Germline V CDR1 and CDR2: MNHNS, SASEGT. The CDR3 consists of 15 residues. The CDR3 spells CASSEVGRGRYEQYF. DNA for the CDR3: TGTGCCAGCAGTGAAGTCGGCAGGGGGCGCTACGAGCAGTACTTC.

The count of this clone is one. The genes are TRBV7-7 and TRBJ2-5; 8 bases fit TRBD1. Trimming removed 3 bases from V and 5 bases from J; junction bases left unmatched: 11. The CDR3 runs 16 residues. Germline V gene sequence: CDR1 SSHAT, CDR2 FNYEAQ (reference sequence). CDR3 DNA: TGTGCCAGCAGCTTGGAACCGGGACAGGCTTCGGAGACCCAGTACTTC. Residues: CASSLEPGQASETQYF.

The V gene is TRBV30, the J gene TRBJ2-7; D is uncertain. V shed 2 bases and J shed 7 bases, with 21 bases lying between them. Germline CDR1 and CDR2: GTSNPN and SVGIG (reference sequence). This CDR3 contains 15 residues. Here the CDR3 reads CAWSPLSASLGEQYF. The CDR3 bases are TGTGCCTGGAGTCCGTTGTCGGCAAGCCTGGGGGAGCAGTACTTC.

As concerns this clone: In the same sample, other DNA sequences code for this CDR3. V is TRBV10-3 and J is TRBJ2-3; D possibly corresponds to TRBD2 (6 bases). V was pared by 6 bases and J by 1 base, with 8 bases between. Per the germline V gene, CDR1 is ENHRY and CDR2 is SYGVKD. This CDR3 spans 13 amino acids. The DNA for the CDR3 is TGTGCCATCAGCAGGGAGGGCACAGATACGCAGTATTTT. This gives the protein CAISREGTDTQYF.

The sample holds one count of this clone. This chain uses TRBV15 with TRBJ2-1; 10 bases agree with TRBD2. The V gene end was trimmed by 0 bases and the J gene end by 7 bases; junction bases not matched to a gene: 15. The CDR3 runs 19 residues. The germline V gene has CDR1 LNHNV and CDR2 YYDKDF (reference sequence). CDR3 in DNA: TGTGCCACCAGCAGAGATTCCGTACAGCGGGAGGGCCCGTGGAATGAGCAGTTCTTC. This encodes CATSRDSVQREGPWNEQFF.

The V and J genes are TRBV7-2 and TRBJ2-3; D is perhaps TRBD1 (5 bases). V was pared by 5 bases and J by 3 bases, with 9 bases between. The germline CDR1 and CDR2 sequences are SGHTA and FQGNSA. CDR3 length equals 13 residues. CDR3 residues: CASSTRQTDTQYF. The DNA for the CDR3 is TGTGCCAGCAGCACCAGACAGACAGATACGCAGTATTTT.